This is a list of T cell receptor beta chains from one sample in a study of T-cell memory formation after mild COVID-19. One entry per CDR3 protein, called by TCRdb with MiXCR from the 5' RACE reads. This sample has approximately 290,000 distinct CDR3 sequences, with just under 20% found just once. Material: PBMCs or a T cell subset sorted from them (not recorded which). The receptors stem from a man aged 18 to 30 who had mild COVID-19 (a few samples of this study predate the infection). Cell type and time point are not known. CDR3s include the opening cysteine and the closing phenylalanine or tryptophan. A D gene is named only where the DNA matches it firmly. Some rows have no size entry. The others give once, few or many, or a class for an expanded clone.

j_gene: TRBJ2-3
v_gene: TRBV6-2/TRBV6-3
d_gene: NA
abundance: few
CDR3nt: TGTGCCATTCGGAGCGGCACAGATACGCAGTATTTT
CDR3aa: CAIRSGTDTQYF

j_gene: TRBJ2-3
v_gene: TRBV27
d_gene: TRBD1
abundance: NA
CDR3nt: TGTGCCAGCAGTTTAAGGAAGGGGGCAGGCACAGATACGCAGTATTTT
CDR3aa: CASSLRKGAGTDTQYF

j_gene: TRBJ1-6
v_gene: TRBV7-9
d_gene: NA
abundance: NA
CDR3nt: TGTGCCAGCAGTCCCGGGACCGATAATTCACCCCTCCACTTT
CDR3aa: CASSPGTDNSPLHF

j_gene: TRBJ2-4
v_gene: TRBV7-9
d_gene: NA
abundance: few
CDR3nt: TGTGCCAGCAGCCCCCCGGACCGGAGTGCTCAAAACATTCAGTACTTC
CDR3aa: CASSPPDRSAQNIQYF

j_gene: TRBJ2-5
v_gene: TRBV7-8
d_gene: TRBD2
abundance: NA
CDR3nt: TGTGCCAGCAGTTTGGCGGGATTAGCGGGGGTTGAAGAGACCCAGTACTTC
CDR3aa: CASSLAGLAGVEETQYF

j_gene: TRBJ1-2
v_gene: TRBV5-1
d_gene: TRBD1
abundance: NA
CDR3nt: TGCGCCAGCAGCCGGAGGACAGGGGATGGCTACACCTTC
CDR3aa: CASSRRTGDGYTF

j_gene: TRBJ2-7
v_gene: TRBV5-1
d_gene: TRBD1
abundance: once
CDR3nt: TGCGCCAGCAGCAGGACCCCAGGGGGCGAGCAGTACTTC
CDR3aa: CASSRTPGGEQYF

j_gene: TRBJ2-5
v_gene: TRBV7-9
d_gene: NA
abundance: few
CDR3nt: TGTGCCAGCAGCTTAGTCGTGTCAAGAGAGACCCAGTACTTC
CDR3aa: CASSLVVSRETQYF

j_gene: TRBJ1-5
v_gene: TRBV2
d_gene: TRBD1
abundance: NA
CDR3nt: TGTGCCAGCAGCCGAACACCGGGACAGAATCAGCCCCAGCATTTT
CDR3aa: CASSRTPGQNQPQHF

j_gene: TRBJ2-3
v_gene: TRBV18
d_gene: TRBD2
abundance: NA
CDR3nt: TGTGCCAGCTCACTCCGGACTAGCGCAGATACGCAGTATTTT
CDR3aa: CASSLRTSADTQYF

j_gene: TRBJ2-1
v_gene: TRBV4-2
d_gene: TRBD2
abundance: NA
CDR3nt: TGTGCCAGCAGCCAAGAGAAGTCGGGGGGTCCGTACAATGAGCAGTTCTTC
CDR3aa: CASSQEKSGGPYNEQFF

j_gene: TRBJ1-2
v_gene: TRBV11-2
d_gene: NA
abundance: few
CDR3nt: TGTGCCAGCAGCTTATTGGGCCAGGGGCCTGGCTATGGCTACACCTTC
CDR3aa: CASSLLGQGPGYGYTF

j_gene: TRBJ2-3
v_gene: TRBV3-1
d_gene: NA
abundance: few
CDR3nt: TGTGCCAGCAGCCAAGATAGTTACAGCCATACGCAGTATTTT
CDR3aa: CASSQDSYSHTQYF

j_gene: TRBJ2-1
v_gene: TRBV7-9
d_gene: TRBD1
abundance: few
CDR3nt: TGTGCCAGCAGCGTCCGGGACAGGGGGCTTGGGAGGGAGCAGTTCTTC
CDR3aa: CASSVRDRGLGREQFF

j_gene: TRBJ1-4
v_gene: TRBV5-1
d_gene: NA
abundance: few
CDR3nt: TGCGCCAGCAGACCTACAGGCGATGAAAAACTGTTTTTT
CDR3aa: CASRPTGDEKLFF

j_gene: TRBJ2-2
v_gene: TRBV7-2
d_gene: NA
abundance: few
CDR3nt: TGTGCCAGCAGCTTCCGACGGGTCAACACCGGGGAGCTGTTTTTT
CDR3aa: CASSFRRVNTGELFF

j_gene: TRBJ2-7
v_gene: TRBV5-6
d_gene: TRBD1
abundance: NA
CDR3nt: TGTGCCAGCAGCTTAGTGGACAGGAGAAACTACGAGCAGTACTTC
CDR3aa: CASSLVDRRNYEQYF

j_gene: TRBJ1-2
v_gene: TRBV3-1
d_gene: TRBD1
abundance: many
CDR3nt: TGTGCCAGCAGCCCAGCAGGGGGAGGCAACTATGGCTACACCTTC
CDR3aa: CASSPAGGGNYGYTF

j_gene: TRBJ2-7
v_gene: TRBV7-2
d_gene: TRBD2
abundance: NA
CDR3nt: TGTGCCAGCAGCCGTGTCCGGGGGGGCGAGCAGTACTTC
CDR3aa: CASSRVRGGEQYF

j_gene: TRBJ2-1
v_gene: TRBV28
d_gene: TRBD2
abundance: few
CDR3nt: TGTGCCAGCAGTTTGATCGGGGGGGCCCGTGAGCAGTTCTTC
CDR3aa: CASSLIGGAREQFF

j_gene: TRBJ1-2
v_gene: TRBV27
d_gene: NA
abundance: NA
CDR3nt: TGTGCCAGCAGATTAATCTCCACAGGGCGGGCGAACTATGGCTACACCTTC
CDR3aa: CASRLISTGRANYGYTF

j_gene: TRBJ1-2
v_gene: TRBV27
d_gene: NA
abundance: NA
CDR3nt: TGTGCCAGCAGCCGGGGGGGCTCTAACTATGGCTACACCTTC
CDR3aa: CASSRGGSNYGYTF

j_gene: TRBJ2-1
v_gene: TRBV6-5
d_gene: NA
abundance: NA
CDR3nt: TGTGCCAGCAGTTCTACAGTACGTGAGCAGTTCTTC
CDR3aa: CASSSTVREQFF

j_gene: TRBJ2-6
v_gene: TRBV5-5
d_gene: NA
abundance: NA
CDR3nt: TGTGCCAGCGCCCACTCTGGGGCCAACGTCCTGACTTTC
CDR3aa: CASAHSGANVLTF

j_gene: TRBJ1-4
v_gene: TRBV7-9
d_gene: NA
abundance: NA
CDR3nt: TGTGCCAGCACCTACTGGACGAGCGGATGGAATGAAAAACTGTTTTTT
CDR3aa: CASTYWTSGWNEKLFF

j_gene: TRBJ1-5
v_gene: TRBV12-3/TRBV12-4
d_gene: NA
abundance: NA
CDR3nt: TGTGCCAGCAGTCTCAGGGTGGGCAATCAGCCCCAGCATTTT
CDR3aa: CASSLRVGNQPQHF

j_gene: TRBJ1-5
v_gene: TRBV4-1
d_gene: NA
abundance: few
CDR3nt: TGCGCCAGCAGCCATTACAGGGAGGGCAATCAGCCCCAGCATTTT
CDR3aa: CASSHYREGNQPQHF

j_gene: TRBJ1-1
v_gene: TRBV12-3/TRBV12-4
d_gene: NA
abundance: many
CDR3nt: TGTGCCAGCAGCGAACTTCAGGGGCCCATAGGGGCTTTCTTT
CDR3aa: CASSELQGPIGAFF

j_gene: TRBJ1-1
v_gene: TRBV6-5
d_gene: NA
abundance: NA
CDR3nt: TGTGCCAGCAGTCCCGGGAGGCGGAACACTGAAGCTTTCTTT
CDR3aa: CASSPGRRNTEAFF

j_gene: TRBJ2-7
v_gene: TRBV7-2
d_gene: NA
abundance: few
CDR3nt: TGTGCCAGCAGTAGACTTGGAGGCGCCTACGAGCAGTACTTC
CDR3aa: CASSRLGGAYEQYF

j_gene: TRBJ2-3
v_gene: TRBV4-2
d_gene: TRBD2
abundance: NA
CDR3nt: TGTGCCAGCAGCCTTACGGGATGGAGCGGGGGGGCTAGCACAGATACGCAGTATTTT
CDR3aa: CASSLTGWSGGASTDTQYF

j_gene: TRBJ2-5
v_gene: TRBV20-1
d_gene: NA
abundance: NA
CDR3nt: TGCAGTGCCCTGAGTTCAGGGCGTGGGGAGACCCAGTACTTC
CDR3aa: CSALSSGRGETQYF

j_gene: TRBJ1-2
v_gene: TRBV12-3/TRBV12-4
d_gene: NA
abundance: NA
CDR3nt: TGTGCCAGCACCCAAGAGGCTTTTAACTATGGCTACACCTTC
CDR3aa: CASTQEAFNYGYTF

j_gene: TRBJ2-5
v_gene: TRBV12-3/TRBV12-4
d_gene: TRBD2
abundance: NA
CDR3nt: TGTGCCAGCAGCGTTAGCGGGGGGGCGGAGACCCAGTACTTC
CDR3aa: CASSVSGGAETQYF

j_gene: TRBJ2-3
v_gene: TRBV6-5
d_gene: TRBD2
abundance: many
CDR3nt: TGTGCCAGCACCACTAGCGGGGCAGATACGCAGTATTTT
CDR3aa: CASTTSGADTQYF

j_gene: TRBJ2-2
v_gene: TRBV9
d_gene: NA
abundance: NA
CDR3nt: TGTGCCAGCAGCGTAGGTCGTCACCTCACCGGGGAGCTGTTTTTT
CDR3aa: CASSVGRHLTGELFF